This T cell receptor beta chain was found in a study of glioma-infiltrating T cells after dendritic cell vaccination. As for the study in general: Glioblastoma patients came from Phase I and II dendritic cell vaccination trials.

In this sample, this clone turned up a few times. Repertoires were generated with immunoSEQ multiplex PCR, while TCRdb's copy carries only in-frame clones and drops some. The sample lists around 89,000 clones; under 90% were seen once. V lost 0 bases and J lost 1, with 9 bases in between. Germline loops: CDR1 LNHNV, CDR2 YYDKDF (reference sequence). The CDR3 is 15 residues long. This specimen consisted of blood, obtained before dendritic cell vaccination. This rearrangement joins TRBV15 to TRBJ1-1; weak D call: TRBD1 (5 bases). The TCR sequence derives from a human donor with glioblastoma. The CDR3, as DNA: TGTGCCACCAGCAGAGATGGGGCAAAGAACACTGAAGCTTTCTTT. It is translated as CATSRDGAKNTEAFF.